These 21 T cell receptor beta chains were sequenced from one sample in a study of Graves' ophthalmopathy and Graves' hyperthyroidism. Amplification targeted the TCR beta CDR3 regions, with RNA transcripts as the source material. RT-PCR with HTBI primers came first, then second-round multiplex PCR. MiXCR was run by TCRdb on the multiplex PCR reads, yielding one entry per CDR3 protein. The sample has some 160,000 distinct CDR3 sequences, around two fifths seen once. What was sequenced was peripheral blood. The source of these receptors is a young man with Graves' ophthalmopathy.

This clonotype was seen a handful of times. The CDR3 DNA is TGTGCCAGCAGTTACTATGGGGTGACGCGTGGCTACACCTTC. It is translated as CASSYYGVTRGYTF. The chain links TRBV6-5 to TRBJ1-2, with unresolved D. Trimming took off 1 base at V and 7 bases at J, with 13 bases between the two ends. Germline loops: CDR1 MNHEY, CDR2 SVGAGI. The CDR3 is 14 residues long.

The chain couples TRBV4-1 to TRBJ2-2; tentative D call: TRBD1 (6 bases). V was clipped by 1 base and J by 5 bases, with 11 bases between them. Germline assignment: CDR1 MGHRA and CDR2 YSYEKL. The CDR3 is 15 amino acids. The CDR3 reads CASSQGPQGTGELFF. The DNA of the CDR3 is TGCGCCAGCAGCCAAGGGCCCCAGGGGACCGGGGAGCTGTTTTTT.

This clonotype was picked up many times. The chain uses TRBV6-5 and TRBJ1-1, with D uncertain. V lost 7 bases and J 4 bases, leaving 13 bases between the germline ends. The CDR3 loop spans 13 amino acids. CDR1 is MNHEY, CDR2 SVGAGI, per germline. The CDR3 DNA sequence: TGTGCCAGCAATCGGGCGATGAGCACTGAAGCTTTCTTT. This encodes CASNRAMSTEAFF.

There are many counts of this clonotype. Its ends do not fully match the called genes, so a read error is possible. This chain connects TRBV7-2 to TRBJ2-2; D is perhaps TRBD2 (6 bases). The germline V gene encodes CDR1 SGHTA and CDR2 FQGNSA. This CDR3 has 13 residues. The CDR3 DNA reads TGTGCCAGCAGCTTCGACGGCACCGGGGGGCTGTTTTTT. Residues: CASSFDGTGGLFF.

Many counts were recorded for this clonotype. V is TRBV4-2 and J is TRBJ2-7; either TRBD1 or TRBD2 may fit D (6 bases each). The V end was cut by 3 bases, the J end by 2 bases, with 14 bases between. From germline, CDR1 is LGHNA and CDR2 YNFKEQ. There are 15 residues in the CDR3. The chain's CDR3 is CASSQEGHSTYEQYF. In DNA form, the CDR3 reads TGTGCCAGCAGCCAGGAGGGACACTCAACCTACGAGCAGTACTTC.

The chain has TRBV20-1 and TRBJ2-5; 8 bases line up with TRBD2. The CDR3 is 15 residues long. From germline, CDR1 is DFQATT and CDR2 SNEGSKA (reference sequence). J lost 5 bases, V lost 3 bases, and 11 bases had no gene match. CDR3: CSARTPSGSYETQYF. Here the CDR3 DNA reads TGCAGTGCTAGGACTCCCAGCGGGAGCTATGAGACCCAGTACTTC.

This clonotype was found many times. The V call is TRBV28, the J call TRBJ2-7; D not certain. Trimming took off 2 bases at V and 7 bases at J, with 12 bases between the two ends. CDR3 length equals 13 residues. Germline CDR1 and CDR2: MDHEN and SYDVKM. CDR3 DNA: TGTGCCAGCAGTTTACCCCTCCCCGGTGAGCAGTACTTC. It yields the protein CASSLPLPGEQYF.

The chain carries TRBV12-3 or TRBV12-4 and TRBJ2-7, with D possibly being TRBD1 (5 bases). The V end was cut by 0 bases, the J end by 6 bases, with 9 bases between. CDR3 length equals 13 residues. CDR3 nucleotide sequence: TGTGCCAGCAGTTTAGCGGAAGGGGTCGAGCAGTACTTC. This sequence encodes CASSLAEGVEQYF.

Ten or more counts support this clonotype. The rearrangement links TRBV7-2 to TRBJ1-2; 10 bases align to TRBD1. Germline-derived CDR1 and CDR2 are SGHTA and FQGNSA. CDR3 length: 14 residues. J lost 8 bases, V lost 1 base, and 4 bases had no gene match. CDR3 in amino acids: CASSLGQGAPGYTF. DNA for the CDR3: TGTGCCAGCAGCTTAGGACAGGGGGCGCCGGGCTACACCTTC.

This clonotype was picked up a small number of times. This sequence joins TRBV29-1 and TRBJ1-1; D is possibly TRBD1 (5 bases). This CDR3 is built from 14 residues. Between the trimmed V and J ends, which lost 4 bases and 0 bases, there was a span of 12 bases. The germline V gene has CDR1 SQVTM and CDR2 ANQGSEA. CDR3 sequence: CSVARDRLNTEAFF. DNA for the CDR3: TGCAGCGTTGCGAGAGACAGATTGAACACTGAAGCTTTCTTT.

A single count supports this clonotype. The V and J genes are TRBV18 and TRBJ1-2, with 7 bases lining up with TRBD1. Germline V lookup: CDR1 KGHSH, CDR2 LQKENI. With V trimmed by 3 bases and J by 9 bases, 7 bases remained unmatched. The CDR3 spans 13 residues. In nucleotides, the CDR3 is TGTGCCAGCTCACCCCAGGGGGGTCGGAGCTACACCTTC. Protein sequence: CASSPQGGRSYTF.

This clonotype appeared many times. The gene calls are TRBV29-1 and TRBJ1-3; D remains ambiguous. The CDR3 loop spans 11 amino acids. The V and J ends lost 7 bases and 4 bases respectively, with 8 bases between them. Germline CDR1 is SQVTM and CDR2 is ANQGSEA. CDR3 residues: CSAWQGNTIYF. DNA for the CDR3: TGCAGCGCCTGGCAGGGAAACACCATATATTTT.

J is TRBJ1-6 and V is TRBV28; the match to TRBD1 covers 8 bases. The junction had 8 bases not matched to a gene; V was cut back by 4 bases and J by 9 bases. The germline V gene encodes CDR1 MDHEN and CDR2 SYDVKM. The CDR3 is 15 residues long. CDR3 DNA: TGTGCCAGCAGTTCATCAGGGGGCAGATTTTCACCCCTCCACTTT. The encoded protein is CASSSSGGRFSPLHF.

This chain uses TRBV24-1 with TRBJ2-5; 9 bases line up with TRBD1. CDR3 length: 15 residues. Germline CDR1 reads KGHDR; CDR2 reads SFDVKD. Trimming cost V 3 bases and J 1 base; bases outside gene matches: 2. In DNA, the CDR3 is TGTGCCACCAGTGATCCGGACAGGGGCCAAGAGACCCAGTACTTC. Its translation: CATSDPDRGQETQYF.

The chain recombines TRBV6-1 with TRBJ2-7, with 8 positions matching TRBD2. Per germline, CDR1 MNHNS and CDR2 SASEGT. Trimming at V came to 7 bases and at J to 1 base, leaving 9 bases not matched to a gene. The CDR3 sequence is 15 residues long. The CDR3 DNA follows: TGTGCCAGCACCAAGGGAACTAGCGGATCCTACGAGCAGTACTTC. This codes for CASTKGTSGSYEQYF.

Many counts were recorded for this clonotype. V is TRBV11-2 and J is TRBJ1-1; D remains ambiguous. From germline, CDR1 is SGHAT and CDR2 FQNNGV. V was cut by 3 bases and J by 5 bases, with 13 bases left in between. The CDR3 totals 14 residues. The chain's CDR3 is CASSFGPSGTEAFF. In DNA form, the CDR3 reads TGTGCCAGCAGCTTCGGTCCCTCGGGGACTGAAGCTTTCTTT.

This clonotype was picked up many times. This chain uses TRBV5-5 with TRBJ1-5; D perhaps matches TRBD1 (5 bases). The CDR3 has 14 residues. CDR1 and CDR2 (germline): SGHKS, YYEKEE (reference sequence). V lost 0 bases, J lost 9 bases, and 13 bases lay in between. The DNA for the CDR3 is TGTGCCAGCAGCTTGGAGGGCAGGGATTGGCCCCAGCATTTT. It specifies CASSLEGRDWPQHF.

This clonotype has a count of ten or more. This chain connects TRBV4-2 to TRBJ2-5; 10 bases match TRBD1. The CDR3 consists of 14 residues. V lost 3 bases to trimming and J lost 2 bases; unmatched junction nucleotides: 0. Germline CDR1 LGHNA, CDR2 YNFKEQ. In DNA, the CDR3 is TGTGCCAGCAGCCAGGACAGGGGGCAAGAGACCCAGTACTTC. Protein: CASSQDRGQETQYF.

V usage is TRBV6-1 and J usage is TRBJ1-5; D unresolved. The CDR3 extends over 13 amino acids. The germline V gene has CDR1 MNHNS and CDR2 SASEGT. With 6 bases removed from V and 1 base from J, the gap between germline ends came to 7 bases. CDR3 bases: TGTGCCAGCAGGCTTAAGAGCAATCAGCCCCAGCATTTT. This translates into CASRLKSNQPQHF.

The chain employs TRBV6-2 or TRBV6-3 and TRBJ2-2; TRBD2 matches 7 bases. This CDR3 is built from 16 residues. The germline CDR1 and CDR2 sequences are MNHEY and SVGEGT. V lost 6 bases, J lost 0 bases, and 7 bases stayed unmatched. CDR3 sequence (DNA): TGTGCCAGCAGACTAGGCGGGAGACCGAACACCGGGGAGCTGTTTTTT. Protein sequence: CASRLGGRPNTGELFF.

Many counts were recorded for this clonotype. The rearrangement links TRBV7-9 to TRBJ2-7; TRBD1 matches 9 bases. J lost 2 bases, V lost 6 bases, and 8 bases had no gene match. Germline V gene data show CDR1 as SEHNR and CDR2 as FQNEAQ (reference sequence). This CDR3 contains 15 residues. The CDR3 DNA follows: TGTGCCAGCAGTCGGGACAGGGATTTCGCCTACGAGCAGTACTTC. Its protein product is CASSRDRDFAYEQYF.